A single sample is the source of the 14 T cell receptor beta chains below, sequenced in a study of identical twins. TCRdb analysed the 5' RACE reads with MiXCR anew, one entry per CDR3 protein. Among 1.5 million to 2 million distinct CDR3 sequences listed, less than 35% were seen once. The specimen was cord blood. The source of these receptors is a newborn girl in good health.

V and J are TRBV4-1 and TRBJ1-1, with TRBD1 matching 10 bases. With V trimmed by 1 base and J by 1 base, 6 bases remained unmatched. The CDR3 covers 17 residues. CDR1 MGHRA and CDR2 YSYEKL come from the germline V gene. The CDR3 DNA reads TGCGCCAGCAGCCAAGCGAGGGACAGGGGCACGAACACTGAAGCTTTCTTT. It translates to CASSQARDRGTNTEAFF.

The CDR3 is CASSDPPGGKNYGYTF. Here the CDR3 DNA reads TGTGCCAGCAGCGATCCCCCAGGAGGTAAAAACTATGGCTACACCTTC. V gene TRBV9 combines with J gene TRBJ1-2, with D uncertain. V lost 3 bases, J lost 2 bases, and 17 bases lay in between. This CDR3 contains 16 residues. Germline lookup yields CDR1 SGDLS and CDR2 YYNGEE.

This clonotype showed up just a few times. CDR3: CASSSMDSQETQFF. In DNA form, the CDR3 reads TGTGCCAGCAGCTCGATGGACTCGCAAGAGACCCAGTTCTTC. The chain combines TRBV12-3 or TRBV12-4 with TRBJ2-1; D is possibly TRBD2 (5 bases). The CDR3 spans 14 residues. Trimming pared 6 bases from V and 13 bases from J, leaving 22 bases between.

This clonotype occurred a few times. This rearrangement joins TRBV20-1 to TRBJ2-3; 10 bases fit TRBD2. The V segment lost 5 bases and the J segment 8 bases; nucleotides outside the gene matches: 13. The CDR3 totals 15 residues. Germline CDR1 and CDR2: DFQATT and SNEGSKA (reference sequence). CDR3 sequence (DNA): TGCAGTGCTGCTATTAAGCGGGAGGGCCAGGGTACGCAGTATTTT. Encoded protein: CSAAIKREGQGTQYF.

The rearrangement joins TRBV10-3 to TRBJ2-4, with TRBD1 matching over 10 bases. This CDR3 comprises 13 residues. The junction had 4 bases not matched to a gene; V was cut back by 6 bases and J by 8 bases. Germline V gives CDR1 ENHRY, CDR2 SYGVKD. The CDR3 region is CAIRGDRGDIQYF. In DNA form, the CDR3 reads TGTGCCATCAGGGGGGACAGGGGAGACATTCAGTACTTC.

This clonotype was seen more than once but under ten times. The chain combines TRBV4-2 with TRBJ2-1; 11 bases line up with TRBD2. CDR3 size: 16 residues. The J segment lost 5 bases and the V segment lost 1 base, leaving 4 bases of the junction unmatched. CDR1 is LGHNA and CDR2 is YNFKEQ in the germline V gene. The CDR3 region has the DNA TGTGCCAGCAGCCAAGCGCCTAGCGGGGGGAACAATGAGCAGTTCTTC. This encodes CASSQAPSGGNNEQFF.

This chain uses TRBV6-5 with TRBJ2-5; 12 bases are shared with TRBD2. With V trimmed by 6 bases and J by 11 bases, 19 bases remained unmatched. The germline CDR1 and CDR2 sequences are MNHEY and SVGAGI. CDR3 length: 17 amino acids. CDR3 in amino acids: CASRTLRVTSGRSQQYF. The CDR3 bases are TGTGCCAGCAGAACACTACGAGTGACTAGCGGGAGATCCCAGCAGTACTTC.

The CDR3 here is CATGPRRGTLDTQYF. The CDR3, as DNA: TGTGCCACTGGTCCTAGGAGGGGGACGTTAGATACGCAGTATTTT. The chain is built from TRBV6-1 and TRBJ2-3, with D perhaps matching TRBD1 or TRBD2 (6 bases each). The ends were cut back, 10 bases at V and 5 bases at J, with 22 bases in the middle. Per the germline V gene, CDR1 is MNHNS and CDR2 is SASEGT. This CDR3 comprises 15 residues.

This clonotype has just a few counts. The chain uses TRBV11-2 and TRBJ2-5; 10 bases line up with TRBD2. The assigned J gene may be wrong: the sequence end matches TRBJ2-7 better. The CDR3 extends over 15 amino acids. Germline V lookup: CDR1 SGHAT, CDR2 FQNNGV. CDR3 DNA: TGTGCCAGCAGCTTACAAGCGGGGGGGATGTACGAGCAGTACTTC. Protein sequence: CASSLQAGGMYEQYF.

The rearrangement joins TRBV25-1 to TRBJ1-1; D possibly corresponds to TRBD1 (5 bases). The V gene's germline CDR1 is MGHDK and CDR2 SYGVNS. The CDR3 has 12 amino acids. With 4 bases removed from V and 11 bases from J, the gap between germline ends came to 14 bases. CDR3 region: CASSGTGPGAFF. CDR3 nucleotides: TGTGCCAGCAGTGGGACGGGTCCAGGGGCTTTCTTT.

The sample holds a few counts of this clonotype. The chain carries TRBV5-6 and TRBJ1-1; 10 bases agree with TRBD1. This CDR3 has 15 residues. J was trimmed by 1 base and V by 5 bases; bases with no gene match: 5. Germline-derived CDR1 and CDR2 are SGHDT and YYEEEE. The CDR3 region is CASRNRDRGNTEAFF. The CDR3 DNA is TGTGCCAGCAGGAACCGGGACAGGGGGAACACTGAAGCTTTCTTT.

Written as DNA, the CDR3 is TGTGCCAGCAGCCCTTACAGGGGGCGGTTTGAAAAACTGTTTTTT. Residues: CASSPYRGRFEKLFF. V usage is TRBV7-2 and J usage is TRBJ1-4; 9 bases align to TRBD1. Germline V gene sequence: CDR1 SGHTA, CDR2 FQGNSA. V lost 5 bases, J lost 7 bases, and 8 bases stayed unmatched. This CDR3 has 15 amino acids.

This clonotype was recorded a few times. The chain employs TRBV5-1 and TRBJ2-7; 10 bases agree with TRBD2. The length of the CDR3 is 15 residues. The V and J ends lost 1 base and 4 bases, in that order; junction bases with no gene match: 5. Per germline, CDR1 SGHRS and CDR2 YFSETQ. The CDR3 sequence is CASSLTTSGPYEQYF. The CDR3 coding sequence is TGCGCCAGCAGCTTGACGACTAGCGGGCCGTACGAGCAGTACTTC.

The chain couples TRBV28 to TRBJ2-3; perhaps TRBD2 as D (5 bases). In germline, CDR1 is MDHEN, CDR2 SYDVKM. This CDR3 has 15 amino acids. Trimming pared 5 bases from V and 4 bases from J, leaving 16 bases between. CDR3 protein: CASSARLPVSDTQYF. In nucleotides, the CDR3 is TGTGCCAGCAGTGCAAGACTACCTGTTTCAGATACGCAGTATTTT.